This T cell receptor beta chain originates from a study of control samples from healthy donors and cancer patients. TCRdb keeps only in-frame clones here, not all; method: immunoSEQ multiplex PCR. The sample includes under 70,000 clones, around nine tenths seen only once; the top ten take over 1%. Germline assignment: CDR1 MNHEY and CDR2 SVGAGI. The CDR3 length is 15 residues. Trimming pared 0 bases from V and 4 bases from J, leaving 12 bases between. Sequencing was carried out using PBMCs. The receptor comes from a woman aged 50 to 60 with colorectal cancer. The rearrangement joins TRBV6-5 to TRBJ1-1; the D gene is possibly TRBD1 (5 bases). The CDR3 region is CASSYSTRASTEAFF. The CDR3 bases are TGTGCCAGCAGTTACTCTACCAGGGCGAGCACTGAAGCTTTCTTT.